This TCR beta chain was documented in a study of blood T cell repertoires in COVID-19 (dated by TCRdb to about 2020). For the wider study: Collaborator samples came from the United States, Italy and Spain and covered acute and convalescent phases of COVID-19. The prospective study material was composed of cDNA or gDNA derived from T cells, B-cell-depleted T cells, or PBMCs. The dataset comprised deeply sampled blood TCRbeta repertoires from subjects exposed to, actively infected with, or recovered from COVID-19. The repertoires were released in a freely available public database meant as a resource for research on the immune response to SARS-CoV-2. Samples came from the ongoing ImmuneRACE study (first 160 participants) plus 1,254 subjects from 6 global collaborators. Sample metadata almost always included a de-identified subject ID, COVID-19 status, age in years and sex. HLA class I and class II types, where available, came from metadata supplied by the sample provider rather than from assay-based typing. Overall study results and their limits: The amount of clinical and demographic metadata varied by source and participant and was provided uncurated.

Points on this clone: It has no known antigen specificity. Base qualities are missing; no much larger clone stands one base away.

TCRbeta CDR3 regions were amplified from genomic DNA using the immunoSEQ Assay, a bias-controlled multiplex PCR. The authors' analysis ran thus. The number of nucleated cells in each sample was estimated from the amplification of reference gene primers within the assay. Sequence reads were collapsed and filtered to measure the absolute abundance of every unique TCRbeta CDR3 rearrangement. Productive Simpson clonality was computed per sample as the square root of Simpson's diversity index over productive rearrangements. TCRdb took over this immuneACCESS table, retaining in-frame rearrangements with V and J assigned. Such tables are incomplete; in checked studies, under half of the missing clones stem from an unresolved V gene, and the remainder is unexplained. V and J calls and clone size come straight from that table; D and trimming were deduced from the DNA. This sample comprises a few hundred thousand clones, 86% of them detected only once. The ten biggest clones cover 4.4% of the sample.

Collaborating institutions collected whole blood in K2EDTA tubes following their own protocols. For TCRbeta analysis, collaborators shipped samples as frozen whole blood, isolated PBMCs, or DNA extracted from either of those sample types. The sequence derives from a man over 45 with acute or convalescent COVID-19. Sequenced sample: peripheral blood.

At the DNA level, the sequence is TGTGCCAGCAGTTTCGGGGTCGGGGAGCTGTTTTTT. Its protein reads: CASSFGVGELFF. Recombination connected TRBV12-3 or TRBV12-4 to TRBJ2-2, and the D gene may be TRBD2, 5 bases matching. Between the V and J ends, shortened by 3 bases and 7 bases respectively, the junction contains 6 bases. The CDR3 contains 12 residues, cysteine and phenylalanine counted. Only the CDR3 region is kept as DNA, spanning 36 bases read in frame from base 1.